This TCR beta chain is from a study of monozygotic twins with inflammatory bowel disease. Template switching introduced UMIs that contain a 6-nucleotide sample barcode. TCRdb reworked the 5' RACE reads into one entry per CDR3 protein, no DNA. This repertoire includes 420,000 or so distinct CDR3 sequences. Points from the study as a whole: Versus healthy twins, IBD patients showed fewer clonotypes shared with others, especially with disease activity. By inverse Simpson index, TCRbeta diversity was lower in IBD patients than in healthy co-twins.

In regard to this clonotype: What it binds is not known.

Germline CDR1 and CDR2: MNHEY and SVGEGT. CDR3 length equals 14 residues. This chain links TRBV6-2 or TRBV6-3 with TRBJ2-3; there is no DNA to check the TCRdb D call of TRBD2. This TCR came from a human donor with ulcerative colitis or Crohn's disease, or a healthy co-twin of an affected twin (not recorded which). Material for sequencing was blood. The chain's CDR3 is CASSNPGGRATQYF.